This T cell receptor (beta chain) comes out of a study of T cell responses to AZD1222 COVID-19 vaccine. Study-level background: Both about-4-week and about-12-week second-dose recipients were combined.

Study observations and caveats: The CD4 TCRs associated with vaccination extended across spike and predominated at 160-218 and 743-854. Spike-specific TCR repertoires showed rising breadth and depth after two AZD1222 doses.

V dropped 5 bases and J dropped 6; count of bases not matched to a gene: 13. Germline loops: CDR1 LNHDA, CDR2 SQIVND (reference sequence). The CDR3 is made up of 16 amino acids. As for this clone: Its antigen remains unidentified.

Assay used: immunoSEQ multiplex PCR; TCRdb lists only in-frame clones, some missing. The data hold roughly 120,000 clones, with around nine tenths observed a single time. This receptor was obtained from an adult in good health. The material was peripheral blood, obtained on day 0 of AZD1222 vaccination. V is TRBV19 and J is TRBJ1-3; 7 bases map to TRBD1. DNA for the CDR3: TGTGCCAGTAGTGCTTCCGGGACAGCAGCAGCAAACACCATATATTTT. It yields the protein CASSASGTAAANTIYF.